This T cell receptor beta chain was identified during a study of regulatory T cells in long-lasting Graves disease. Germline CDR1 reads MDHEN; CDR2 reads SYDVKM. CDR3 length: 17 residues. V was clipped by 7 bases and J by 2 bases, with 20 bases between them. Construction of TCR beta libraries relied on iRepertoire HTBI primers and on Arm-PCR targeting CDR3 regions. TCRdb processed the multiplex PCR reads anew with MiXCR; each CDR3 protein has one entry. The data contain about 470,000 distinct CDR3 sequences, under 25% of them singletons. The study, taken as a whole, reports: Exclusively peripheral blood, rather than thyroid tissue, was studied. Whereas new patients shared 966 public clonotypes, persistent patients shared more, at approximately 2,500. Gene preferences differed: TRBV28, TRBJ1-2, TRBJ2-5 in persistent cases.

This clonotype turned up a few times. Its specificity is not known. Time point described: persistent/refractory GD, antithyroid drugs over 5 years with positive TRAb. Preparation of the TCR library used RNA extracted from PBMCs. An endocrinology department in Xi'an, China, supplied the patients. V usage is TRBV28 and J usage is TRBJ2-2, with a possible D match to TRBD2 (5 bases). This clonotype originated in a female donor with Graves disease. The input for sequencing was peripheral blood mononuclear cells (PBMCs), taken when the disease was refractory, from a patient treated with antithyroid drugs. The DNA of the CDR3 is TGTGCCAGCACCACCTGGGAAGGGCGGGTTAACACCGGGGAGCTGTTTTTT. Translated, it gives CASTTWEGRVNTGELFF.